This T cell receptor beta chain was profiled in a study of T cells expressing NK-cell markers. The overall study: The authors derived TCR beta repertoires from sorted CD3+CD56+NKG2C+, CD3+CD56+NKG2C- and CD3+CD56-NKG2C+ T cells. In the group of eight sequenced donors, seven were HCMV-seropositive and one was seronegative.

TCRdb re-called the 5' RACE reads and shows each CDR3 protein once, DNA omitted. This table lists roughly 15,000 distinct CDR3 sequences. CDR1 MGHRA and CDR2 YSYEKL come from the germline V gene. The CDR3 is 16 residues long. This TCR derives from a man between 18 and 69 years old in good health. The chain employs TRBV4-1 and TRBJ1-5; TCRdb's D gene call, TRBD1, goes unchecked for lack of DNA. Sequencing used blood T cells: a sorted CD56 or NKG2C T cell subset, CD4+ or CD8+ T cells, or bulk PBMC T cells (not recorded which). CDR3 sequence: CASSQDPGQKNQPQHF.